Shown below are 23 T cell receptor beta chains from a single sample sequenced in a study of T cells in Graves' hyperthyroidism and ophthalmopathy (dated by TCRdb to between 2018 and 2020). Libraries were prepared through multiplex PCR. The sequencer listed for this sample is Illumina HiSeq 2000. TCR beta CDR3 regions were amplified from RNA transcripts. A first-round RT-PCR of the TCR CDR3 used the HTBI primer set with the Qiagen OneStep RT-PCR kit. Using fastp trimming at Q25 and MiXCR clonotype assembly, TCRdb reanalyzed the public sequencing data and kept in-frame beta chains. Here each entry gathers all rows of one CDR3 protein and keeps the most common genes and DNA. The sample data list some 760,000 distinct CDR3 sequences, and 13% to 15% of these were observed just once. Around 9.6% of the sample rests with the top ten. What was sequenced was blood. All receptors come from a woman aged 18-30 years with Graves' hyperthyroidism.

Notes on this clonotype: This may be a read error: a much more frequent sequence differs by one nucleotide. The rearrangement uses TRBV27 and TRBJ2-7; 9 bases fit TRBD1. Germline loops: CDR1 MNHEY, CDR2 SMNVEV (reference sequence). The CDR3 has 13 residues. The V gene end was trimmed by 6 bases and the J gene end by 5 bases; junction bases not matched to a gene: 5. The CDR3 bases are TGTGCCAGCAGGGGGACAGGGACCAACGAGCAGTACTTC. Amino acids: CASRGTGTNEQYF.

This clonotype was observed at least ten times. The chain employs TRBV28 and TRBJ1-5; tentative D call: TRBD1 (5 bases). The V gene lost 4 bases and the J gene lost 10 bases, with 14 bases spanning the gap. The CDR3 has 13 residues. From germline, CDR1 is MDHEN and CDR2 SYDVKM. The CDR3 DNA reads TGTGCCAGCAGTTCCGGACCGACAGACCCCCAGCATTTT. Protein sequence: CASSSGPTDPQHF.

The chain joins TRBV5-1 to TRBJ2-3; D is uncertain. Trimming took 6 bases from V and 6 from J, leaving 8 bases between them. Germline loops: CDR1 SGHRS, CDR2 YFSETQ. The CDR3 is 11 residues long. This chain's CDR3 is CASNLEDTQYF. Written as DNA, the CDR3 is TGCGCCAGCAACCTCGAGGATACGCAGTATTTT.

This clonotype was counted only a few times. The chain combines TRBV12-3 or TRBV12-4 with TRBJ1-1; D remains unclear. The V end was cut by 1 base, the J end by 11 bases, with 8 bases between. The CDR3 covers 11 residues. CDR3 sequence reads: CASSLGTIAFF. The CDR3 bases are TGTGCCAGCAGTTTAGGGACGATCGCTTTCTTT.

The V and J genes are TRBV20-1 and TRBJ1-5; D is perhaps TRBD1 (6 bases). The CDR3 has 13 residues. Germline V gene data show CDR1 as DFQATT and CDR2 as SNEGSKA (reference sequence). Trimming cost V 5 bases and J 5 bases, with 13 bases left between them. CDR3: CSASTGRDQPQHF. As DNA, the CDR3 is TGCAGTGCTTCAACAGGGAGGGATCAGCCCCAGCATTTT.

This clonotype was picked up many times. This chain connects TRBV24-1 to TRBJ1-2; 7 bases map to TRBD1. There are 13 residues in the CDR3. The germline CDR1 and CDR2 sequences are KGHDR and SFDVKD. V was clipped by 3 bases and J by 6 bases; unmatched bases: 3. The CDR3 reads CATSDGTVNGYTF. CDR3 nucleotides: TGTGCCACCAGTGATGGGACAGTGAATGGCTACACCTTC.

The sample holds many counts of this clonotype. The V gene is TRBV13, the J gene TRBJ1-5; 12 bases line up with TRBD1. The germline gives CDR1 PRHDT, CDR2 FYEKMQ (reference sequence). The CDR3 contains 16 residues. V was pared by 0 bases and J by 7 bases, with 4 bases of the junction left unmatched. CDR3 residues: CASSLGGQGAWQPQHF. The DNA for the CDR3 is TGTGCCAGCAGCTTAGGGGGACAGGGGGCATGGCAGCCCCAGCATTTT.

This clonotype has a count of ten or more. This chain connects TRBV3-1 to TRBJ2-7; D is unresolved. The V and J ends lost 1 base and 2 bases respectively, with 6 bases between them. Germline loops: CDR1 LGHDT, CDR2 YNNKEL (reference sequence). This CDR3 comprises 13 residues. CDR3 residues: CASSQGAAYEQYF. The CDR3 nucleotides are TGTGCCAGCAGCCAAGGGGCAGCCTACGAGCAGTACTTC.

This clonotype was counted a few times. J is TRBJ1-4 and V is TRBV19; tentatively, D is TRBD1 (6 bases). Germline loops: CDR1 LNHDA, CDR2 SQIVND (reference sequence). Trimming took 5 bases from V and 7 from J, leaving 14 bases between them. The CDR3 is 14 amino acids. The CDR3 sequence is CASSHLRGGEKLFF. CDR3 nucleotides: TGTGCCAGTAGTCATCTCAGGGGTGGTGAAAAACTGTTTTTT. The full variable domain, in which reference TRBV19 and TRBJ1-4 provide the parts outside the CDR3, is DGGITQSPKYLFRKEGQNVTLSCEQNLNHDAMYWYRQDPGQGLRLIYYSQIVNDFQKGDIAEGYSVSREKKESFPLTVTSAQKNPTAFYLCASSHLRGGEKLFFGSGTQLSVL.

This clonotype was found many times. The rearrangement joins TRBV7-2 to TRBJ2-7; 11 bases agree with TRBD1. CDR3 length: 15 residues. J was trimmed by 4 bases and V by 5 bases; bases with no gene match: 7. Germline loops: CDR1 SGHTA, CDR2 FQGNSA. CDR3 amino acids: CASSIGQGAVYEQYF. The DNA of the CDR3 is TGTGCCAGCAGCATAGGACAGGGGGCGGTTTACGAGCAGTACTTC.

This clonotype was counted between two and nine times. The chain combines TRBV4-1 with TRBJ1-1; possibly TRBD1 for D (5 bases). Germline V gives CDR1 MGHRA, CDR2 YSYEKL. This CDR3 has 14 amino acids. Trimming took 1 base from V and 1 from J, leaving 7 bases between them. The CDR3: CASSQAQGNTEAFF. CDR3 nucleotides: TGCGCCAGCAGCCAAGCCCAGGGGAACACTGAAGCTTTCTTT.

Many counts were recorded for this clonotype. The chain joins TRBV12-3 or TRBV12-4 to TRBJ1-1; 8 bases are a match to TRBD1. This CDR3 region has 15 residues. The V and J ends lost 3 bases and 2 bases, in that order; junction bases with no gene match: 5. CDR3 in DNA: TGTGCCAGCAGTTTCATGGCAGGGGGCAACACTGAAGCTTTCTTT. Protein product: CASSFMAGGNTEAFF.

This clonotype was counted at least ten times. CDR3 sequence reads: CATSPKTGVNTEAFF. The CDR3 DNA reads as TGTGCCACCAGCCCCAAGACAGGGGTGAACACTGAAGCTTTCTTT. The chain is built from TRBV15 and TRBJ1-1, with 8 nucleotides matching TRBD1. Germline CDR1 reads LNHNV; CDR2 reads YYDKDF (reference sequence). V was clipped by 5 bases and J by 0 bases; unmatched bases: 5. The CDR3 covers 15 residues.

This clonotype has just a few counts. The V and J genes are TRBV24-1 and TRBJ1-1, with D possibly being TRBD1 (5 bases). V lost 7 bases and J 7 bases, leaving 12 bases between the germline ends. CDR1 is KGHDR, CDR2 SFDVKD, per germline. This CDR3 has 12 residues. The CDR3 nucleotides are TGTGCCACCAGAAACTGGGGGAGTGAAGCTTTCTTT. Translated: CATRNWGSEAFF.

The rearrangement uses TRBV19 and TRBJ2-7; no clear D. The V gene's germline CDR1 is LNHDA and CDR2 SQIVND (reference sequence). This CDR3 region has 13 residues. V lost 6 bases and J lost 0, with 9 bases in between. CDR3 sequence reads: CASRLTNSYEQYF. The DNA of the CDR3 is TGTGCCAGTAGGCTGACGAACTCCTACGAGCAGTACTTC. Looking up the rest from reference TRBV19 and TRBJ2-7 gives the full variable domain: DGGITQSPKYLFRKEGQNVTLSCEQNLNHDAMYWYRQDPGQGLRLIYYSQIVNDFQKGDIAEGYSVSREKKESFPLTVTSAQKNPTAFYLCASRLTNSYEQYFGPGTRLTVT.

This clonotype appeared a few times. The chain has TRBV6-9 and TRBJ2-3; possibly TRBD2 for D (5 bases). The CDR3 is 14 amino acids. Germline CDR1 and CDR2: MNHGY and SVAAGI. V dropped 3 bases and J dropped 3 bases, with 10 bases sitting between them. CDR3 DNA sequence: TGTGCCAGCAGTTACGGAGCGGAAACAGATACGCAGTATTTT. This translates into CASSYGAETDTQYF.

This clonotype has ten or more counts. The gene calls are TRBV7-9 and TRBJ1-2, with a weak D call TRBD1 (5 bases). Trimming shortened V by 1 base and J by 4 bases, and 16 bases separated the two germline ends. The CDR3 is 16 residues long. The germline V gene encodes CDR1 SEHNR and CDR2 FQNEAQ (reference sequence). The CDR3 region is CASSLGGGTLGYGYTF. The CDR3 nucleotides read TGTGCCAGCAGCTTAGGGGGAGGGACGCTCGGCTATGGCTACACCTTC.

The table lists this clonotype with a few counts. This sequence joins TRBV29-1 and TRBJ1-1; 7 nucleotides match TRBD1. Germline V gene sequence: CDR1 SQVTM, CDR2 ANQGSEA. Losses at the gene ends were 6 bases for V and 5 bases for J; bases not matched to a gene: 9. CDR3 length: 13 residues. The CDR3 DNA follows: TGCAGCGTGTCTTACAGGGGTCGGACTGAAGCTTTCTTT. Protein sequence: CSVSYRGRTEAFF.

The chain couples TRBV7-9 to TRBJ2-1, with 7 bases lining up with TRBD1. The CDR3 loop spans 15 amino acids. After removal of 4 bases from V and 2 bases from J, the junction contained 5 bases not matched to a gene. CDR1 is SEHNR, CDR2 FQNEAQ, per germline (reference sequence). CDR3 in amino acids: CASSSTGSAYNEQFF. The CDR3 DNA follows: TGTGCCAGCAGCTCGACAGGGAGTGCCTACAATGAGCAGTTCTTC. The full variable domain, in which reference TRBV7-9 and TRBJ2-1 provide the parts outside the CDR3, is DTGVSQNPRHKITKRGQNVTFRCDPISEHNRLYWYRQTLGQGPEFLTYFQNEAQLEKSRLLSDRFSAERPKGSFSTLEIQRTEQGDSAMYLCASSSTGSAYNEQFFGPGTRLTVL.

This clonotype has ten or more counts. This chain uses TRBV2 with TRBJ1-5; D unresolved. Germline lookup yields CDR1 SNHLY and CDR2 FYNNEI. Trimming shortened V by 6 bases and J by 4 bases, and 7 bases separated the two germline ends. The CDR3 contains 12 residues. CDR3 nucleotide sequence: TGTGCCAGCAGGGACCCTAATCAGCCCCAGCATTTT. Residues: CASRDPNQPQHF.

This clonotype was seen once. The rearrangement links TRBV9 to TRBJ1-3; TRBD1 is a possible D gene (6 bases). Germline V lookup: CDR1 SGDLS, CDR2 YYNGEE. The CDR3 totals 16 residues. The germline V and J ends were trimmed by 5 bases and 0 bases, with 15 bases remaining between them. In DNA form, the CDR3 reads TGTGCCAGCAGACCCGGGACACCATTCTCTGGAAACACCATATATTTT. Protein sequence: CASRPGTPFSGNTIYF.

J is TRBJ1-2 and V is TRBV20-1; TRBD1 aligns across 7 bases. Looked up from germline, CDR1 is DFQATT and CDR2 is SNEGSKA (reference sequence). This CDR3 has 16 residues. The V and J ends lost 0 bases and 3 bases, in that order; junction bases with no gene match: 10. The CDR3 sequence is CSARDHRGTAYYGYTF. In DNA form, the CDR3 reads TGCAGTGCTAGAGATCACAGGGGAACGGCCTACTATGGCTACACCTTC.

This clonotype was seen ten or more times. CDR3 residues: CSVEGRTGRYNEQFF. The CDR3 region has the DNA TGCAGCGTTGAAGGGCGAACAGGGCGCTACAATGAGCAGTTCTTC. The V gene is TRBV29-1, the J gene TRBJ2-1; possibly TRBD1 for D (6 bases). The ends were cut back, 1 base at V and 3 bases at J, with 13 bases in the middle. CDR3 size: 15 residues. Germline CDR1 and CDR2: SQVTM and ANQGSEA.